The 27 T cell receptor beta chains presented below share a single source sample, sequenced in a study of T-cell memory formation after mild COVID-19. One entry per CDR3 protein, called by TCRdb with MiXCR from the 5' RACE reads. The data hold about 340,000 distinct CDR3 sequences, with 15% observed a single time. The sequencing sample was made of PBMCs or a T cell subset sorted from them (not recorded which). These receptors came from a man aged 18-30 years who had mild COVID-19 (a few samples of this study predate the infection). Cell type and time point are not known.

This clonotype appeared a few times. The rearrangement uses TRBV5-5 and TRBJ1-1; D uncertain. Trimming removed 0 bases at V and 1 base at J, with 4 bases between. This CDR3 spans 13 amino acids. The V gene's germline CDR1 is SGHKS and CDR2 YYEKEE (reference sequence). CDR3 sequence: CASSLGKNTEAFF. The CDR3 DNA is TGTGCCAGCAGCTTGGGTAAGAACACTGAAGCTTTCTTT.

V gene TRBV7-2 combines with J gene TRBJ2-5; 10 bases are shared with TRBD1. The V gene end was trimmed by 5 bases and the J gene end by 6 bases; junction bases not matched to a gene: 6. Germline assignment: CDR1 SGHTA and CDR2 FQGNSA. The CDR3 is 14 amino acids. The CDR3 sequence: CASSTDRGHKTQYF. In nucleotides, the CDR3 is TGTGCCAGCAGCACAGACAGGGGGCATAAGACCCAGTACTTC.

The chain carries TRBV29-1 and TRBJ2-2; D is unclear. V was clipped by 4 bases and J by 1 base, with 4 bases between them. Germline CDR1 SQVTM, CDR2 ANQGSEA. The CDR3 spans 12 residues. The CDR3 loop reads CSVGQNTGELFF. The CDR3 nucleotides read TGCAGCGTTGGGCAGAACACCGGGGAGCTGTTTTTT.

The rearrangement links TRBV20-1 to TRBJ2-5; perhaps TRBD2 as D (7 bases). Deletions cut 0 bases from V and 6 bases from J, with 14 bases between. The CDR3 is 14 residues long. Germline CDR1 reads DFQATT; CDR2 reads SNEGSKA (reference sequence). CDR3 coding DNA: TGCAGTGCTAGAGATTCCGTGGGGGGGCAGACCCAGTACTTC. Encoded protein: CSARDSVGGQTQYF.

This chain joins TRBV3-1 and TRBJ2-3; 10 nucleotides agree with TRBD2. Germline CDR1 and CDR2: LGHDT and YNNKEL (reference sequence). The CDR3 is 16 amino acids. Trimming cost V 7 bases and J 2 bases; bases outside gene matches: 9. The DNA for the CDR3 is TGTGCCAGCAAGAAGGGACTAGCGCGTGACACAGATACGCAGTATTTT. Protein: CASKKGLARDTDTQYF.

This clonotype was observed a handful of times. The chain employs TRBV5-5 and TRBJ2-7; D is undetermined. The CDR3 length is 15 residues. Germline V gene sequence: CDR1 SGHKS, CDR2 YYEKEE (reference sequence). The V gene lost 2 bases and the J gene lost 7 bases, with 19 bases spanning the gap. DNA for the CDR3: TGTGCCAGCAGCTTCTGGACCCTTAAGGCATGGGAGCAGTACTTC. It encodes CASSFWTLKAWEQYF.

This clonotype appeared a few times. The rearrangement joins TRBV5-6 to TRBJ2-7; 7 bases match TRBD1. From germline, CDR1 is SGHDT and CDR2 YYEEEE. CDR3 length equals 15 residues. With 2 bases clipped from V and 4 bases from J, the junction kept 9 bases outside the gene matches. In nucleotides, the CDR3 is TGTGCCAGCAGCTTCGGGGACAGCCCTTGGTACGAGCAGTACTTC. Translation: CASSFGDSPWYEQYF.

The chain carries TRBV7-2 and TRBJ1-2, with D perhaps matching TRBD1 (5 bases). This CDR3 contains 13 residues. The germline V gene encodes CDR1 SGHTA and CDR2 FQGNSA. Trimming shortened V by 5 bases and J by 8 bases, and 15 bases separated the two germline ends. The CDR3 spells CASSRGTEQGYTF. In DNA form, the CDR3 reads TGTGCCAGCAGCCGCGGGACGGAACAAGGCTACACCTTC. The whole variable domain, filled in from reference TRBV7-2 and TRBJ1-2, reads GAGVSQSPSNKVTEKGKDVELRCDPISGHTALYWYRQSLGQGLEFLIYFQGNSAPDKSGLPSDRFSAERTGGSVSTLTIQRTQQEDSAVYLCASSRGTEQGYTFGSGTRLTVV.

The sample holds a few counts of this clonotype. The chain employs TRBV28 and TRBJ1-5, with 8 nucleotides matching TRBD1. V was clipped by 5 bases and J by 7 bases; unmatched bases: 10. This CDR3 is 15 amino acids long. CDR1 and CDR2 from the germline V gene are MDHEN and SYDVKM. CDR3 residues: CASSPPTGVYQPQHF. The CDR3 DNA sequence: TGTGCCAGCAGTCCACCGACAGGGGTTTACCAGCCCCAGCATTTT.

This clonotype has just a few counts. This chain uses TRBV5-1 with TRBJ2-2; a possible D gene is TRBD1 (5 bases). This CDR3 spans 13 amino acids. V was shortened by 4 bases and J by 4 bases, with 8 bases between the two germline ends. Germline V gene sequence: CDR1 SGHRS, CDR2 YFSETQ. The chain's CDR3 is CASSQDTTGELFF. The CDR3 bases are TGCGCCAGCAGCCAGGACACCACCGGGGAGCTGTTTTTT.

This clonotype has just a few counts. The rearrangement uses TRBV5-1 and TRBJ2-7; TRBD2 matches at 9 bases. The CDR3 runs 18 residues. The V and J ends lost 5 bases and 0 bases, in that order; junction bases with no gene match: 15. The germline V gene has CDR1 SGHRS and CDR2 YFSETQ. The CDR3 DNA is TGCGCCAGCAGAGGCCCTTCCCAGCGGGGGGCCAGCTCCTACGAGCAGTACTTC. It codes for CASRGPSQRGASSYEQYF.

The CDR3 region is CASSLIWKSPLHF. In DNA form, the CDR3 reads TGTGCCAGCAGTTTGATTTGGAAGTCACCCCTCCACTTT. This rearrangement joins TRBV12-3 or TRBV12-4 to TRBJ1-6, with no clear D. The germline V and J ends were trimmed by 3 bases and 10 bases, with 10 bases remaining between them. The CDR3 contains 13 residues.

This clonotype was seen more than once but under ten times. The CDR3 here is CASSPTVGNQPQHF. CDR3 in DNA: TGTGCCAGCAGCCCGACGGTCGGCAATCAGCCCCAGCATTTT. The chain combines TRBV3-1 with TRBJ1-5; no reliable D call. The V and J ends lost 4 bases and 2 bases respectively, with 9 bases between them. CDR1 LGHDT and CDR2 YNNKEL come from the germline V gene (reference sequence). The CDR3 totals 14 residues.

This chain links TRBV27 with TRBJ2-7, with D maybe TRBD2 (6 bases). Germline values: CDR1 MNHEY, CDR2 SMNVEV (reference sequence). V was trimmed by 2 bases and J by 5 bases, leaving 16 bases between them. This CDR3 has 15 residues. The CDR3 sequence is CASSLEAGWKHEQYF. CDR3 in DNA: TGTGCCAGCAGTTTAGAGGCGGGATGGAAGCACGAGCAGTACTTC.

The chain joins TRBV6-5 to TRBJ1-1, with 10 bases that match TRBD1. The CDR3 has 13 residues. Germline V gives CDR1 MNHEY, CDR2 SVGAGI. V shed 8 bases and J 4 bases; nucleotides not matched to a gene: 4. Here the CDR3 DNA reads TGTGCCAGCGGGACAGGGGTCGGCACTGAAGCTTTCTTT. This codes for CASGTGVGTEAFF.

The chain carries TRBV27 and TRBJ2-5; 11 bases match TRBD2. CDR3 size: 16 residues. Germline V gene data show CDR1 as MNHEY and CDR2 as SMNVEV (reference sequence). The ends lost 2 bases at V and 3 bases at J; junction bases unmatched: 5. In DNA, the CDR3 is TGTGCCAGCAGTTTAGCATTTAGCGGGGGGGAAGAGACCCAGTACTTC. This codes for CASSLAFSGGEETQYF.

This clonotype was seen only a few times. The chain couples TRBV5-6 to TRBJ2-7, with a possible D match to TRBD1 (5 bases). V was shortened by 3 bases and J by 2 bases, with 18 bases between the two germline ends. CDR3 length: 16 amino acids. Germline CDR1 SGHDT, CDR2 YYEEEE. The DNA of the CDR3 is TGTGCCAGCAGCTCGAATCAGGGTATAATGGCCTACGAGCAGTACGTC. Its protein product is CASSSNQGIMAYEQYV.

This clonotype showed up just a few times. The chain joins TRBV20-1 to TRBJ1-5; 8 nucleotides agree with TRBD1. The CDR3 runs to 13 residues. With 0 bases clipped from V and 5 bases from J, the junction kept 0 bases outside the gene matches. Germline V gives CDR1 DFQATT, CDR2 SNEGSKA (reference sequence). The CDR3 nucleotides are TGCAGTGCTAGAGAGACAGGGGATCAGCCCCAGCATTTT. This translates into CSARETGDQPQHF.

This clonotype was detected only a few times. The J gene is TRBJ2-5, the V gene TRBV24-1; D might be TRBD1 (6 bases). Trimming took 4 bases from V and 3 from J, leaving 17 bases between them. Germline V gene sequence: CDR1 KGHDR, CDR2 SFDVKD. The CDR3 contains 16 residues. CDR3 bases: TGTGCCACCAGTGACGATATGACAGGCGCGAAAGAGACCCAGTACTTC. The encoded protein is CATSDDMTGAKETQYF.

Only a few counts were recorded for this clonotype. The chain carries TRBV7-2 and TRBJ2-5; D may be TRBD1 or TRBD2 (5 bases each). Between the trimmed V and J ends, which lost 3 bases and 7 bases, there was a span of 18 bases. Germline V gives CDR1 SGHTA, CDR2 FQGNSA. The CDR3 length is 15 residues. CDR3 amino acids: CASSLGVSRTVTQYF. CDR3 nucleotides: TGTGCCAGCAGCTTGGGGGTCAGTCGAACGGTGACCCAGTACTTC.

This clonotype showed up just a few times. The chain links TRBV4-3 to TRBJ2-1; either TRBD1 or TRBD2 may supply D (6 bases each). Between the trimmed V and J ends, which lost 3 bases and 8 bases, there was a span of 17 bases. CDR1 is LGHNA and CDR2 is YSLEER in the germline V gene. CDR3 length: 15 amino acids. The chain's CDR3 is CASSQSGGLHHEQFF. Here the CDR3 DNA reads TGCGCCAGCAGCCAGAGTGGGGGGCTGCACCATGAGCAGTTCTTC.

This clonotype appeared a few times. For the CDR3, the DNA is TGCAGCGTGCGGATTTCCTATGGCTACACCTTC. Protein product: CSVRISYGYTF. The chain employs TRBV29-1 and TRBJ1-2; D unresolved. V dropped 6 bases and J dropped 4 bases, with 9 bases sitting between them. Germline assignment: CDR1 SQVTM and CDR2 ANQGSEA. This CDR3 is built from 11 residues.

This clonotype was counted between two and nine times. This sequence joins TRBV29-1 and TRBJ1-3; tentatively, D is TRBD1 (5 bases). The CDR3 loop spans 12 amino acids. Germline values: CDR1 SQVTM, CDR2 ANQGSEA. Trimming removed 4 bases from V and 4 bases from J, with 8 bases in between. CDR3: CSVGDGGNTIYF. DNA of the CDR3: TGCAGCGTTGGGGACGGAGGAAACACCATATATTTT.

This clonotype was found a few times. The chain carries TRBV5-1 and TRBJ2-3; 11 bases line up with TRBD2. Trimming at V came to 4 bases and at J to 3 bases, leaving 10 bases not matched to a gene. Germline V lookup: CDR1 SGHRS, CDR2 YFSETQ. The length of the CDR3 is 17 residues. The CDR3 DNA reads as TGCGCCAGCAGCGCGCATACTAGCGGGGGACAGACAGATACGCAGTATTTT. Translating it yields CASSAHTSGGQTDTQYF.

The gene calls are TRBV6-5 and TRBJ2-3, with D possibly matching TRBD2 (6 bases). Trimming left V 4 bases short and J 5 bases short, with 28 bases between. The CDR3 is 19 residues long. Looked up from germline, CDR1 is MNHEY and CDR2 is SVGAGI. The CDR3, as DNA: TGTGCCAGCAGTTCCCTCGTCCCCCTAGCGTCCGTGCTGAAAGATACGCAGTATTTT. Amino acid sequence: CASSSLVPLASVLKDTQYF.

In DNA form, the CDR3 reads TGTGCCAGCAGCACATCGGAGGACATTCAGTACTTC. This gives the protein CASSTSEDIQYF. The chain links TRBV28 to TRBJ2-4, with D possibly being TRBD2 (5 bases). Per germline, CDR1 MDHEN and CDR2 SYDVKM. The CDR3 is 12 residues long. V was clipped by 6 bases and J by 8 bases, with 11 bases between them.

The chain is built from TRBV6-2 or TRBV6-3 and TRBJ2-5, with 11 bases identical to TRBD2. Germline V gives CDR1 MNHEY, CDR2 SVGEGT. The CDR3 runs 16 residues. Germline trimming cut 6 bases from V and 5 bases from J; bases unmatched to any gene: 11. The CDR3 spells CASSFYEASGRETQYF. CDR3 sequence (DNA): TGTGCCAGCAGCTTTTACGAGGCTAGCGGGAGGGAGACCCAGTACTTC.